Below, 31 T cell receptor beta chains from the same sample are listed, as sequenced in a study of blood T cells in healthy people across ages. Alongside a J-beta primer mix, a sample-barcoded 5' primer served in a second PCR lasting about 6 to 12 cycles. TCRdb reprocessed the 5' RACE reads with MiXCR, giving one entry per CDR3 protein. The data contain 1,300,000 or so distinct CDR3 sequences, approximately 59% of them singletons. Sequencing input: blood. The receptors derive from a man aged 18 to 29 in good health.

In its sample, this clonotype was seen once. The chain employs TRBV5-1 and TRBJ1-1, with D possibly TRBD1 on 5 matching bases. Germline V gives CDR1 SGHRS, CDR2 YFSETQ. V lost 4 bases and J 4 bases, leaving 14 bases between the germline ends. This CDR3 is built from 14 residues. The CDR3 DNA follows: TGCGCCAGCAGCGCCCAGGGCCCGGGCACTGAAGCTTTCTTT. It specifies CASSAQGPGTEAFF.

V and J are TRBV15 and TRBJ2-3, with TRBD2 matching over 10 bases. CDR1 and CDR2 (germline): LNHNV, YYDKDF (reference sequence). This CDR3 has 15 residues. Trimming took 5 bases from V and 4 from J; bases not matched to a gene: 6. CDR3 DNA: TGTGCCACCAGCGTGGGAGCGGGAGGGTCAGATACGCAGTATTTT. Encoded protein: CATSVGAGGSDTQYF.

This chain connects TRBV3-1 to TRBJ2-7, with D possibly TRBD2 on 5 matching bases. The length of the CDR3 is 13 residues. CDR1 and CDR2 (germline): LGHDT, YNNKEL (reference sequence). V was trimmed by 4 bases and J by 7 bases, leaving 14 bases between them. CDR3 residues: CASSLVGSGEQYF. CDR3 sequence (DNA): TGTGCCAGCAGCCTAGTCGGTTCGGGGGAGCAGTACTTC.

The chain has TRBV5-1 and TRBJ2-7, with TRBD1 as a possible D gene (6 bases). Germline values: CDR1 SGHRS, CDR2 YFSETQ. The CDR3 runs 15 residues. Trimming pared 5 bases from V and 3 bases from J, leaving 18 bases between. The DNA for the CDR3 is TGCGCCAGCAGTGGGGCAATAACAGGGAACTACGAGCAGTACTTC. It specifies CASSGAITGNYEQYF.

This chain joins TRBV10-3 and TRBJ2-2; D is ambiguous. Trimming pared 10 bases from V and 1 base from J, leaving 13 bases between. Germline loops: CDR1 ENHRY, CDR2 SYGVKD. The CDR3 has 14 residues. DNA for the CDR3: TGTGCCACCCTGAGCGAGCAGAACACCGGGGAGCTGTTTTTT. Residues: CATLSEQNTGELFF.

The V call is TRBV6-2 or TRBV6-3, the J call TRBJ2-7; a weak D match, TRBD2 (6 bases). V lost 2 bases and J 5 bases, leaving 16 bases between the germline ends. The CDR3 runs 15 residues. Germline values: CDR1 MNHEY, CDR2 SVGEGT. This chain's CDR3 is CASSYRLGGSHEQYF. CDR3 DNA: TGTGCCAGCAGTTACCGCTTAGGAGGGTCCCACGAGCAGTACTTC.

This chain connects TRBV6-5 to TRBJ2-7; D is perhaps TRBD1 (6 bases). CDR3 length: 14 residues. Germline assignment: CDR1 MNHEY and CDR2 SVGAGI. V shed 6 bases and J shed 4 bases, with 16 bases lying between them. CDR3 sequence reads: CASSRDQGLYEQYF. The DNA for the CDR3 is TGTGCCAGCAGCCGGGACCAGGGGTTGTACGAGCAGTACTTC.

The chain has TRBV7-2 and TRBJ2-1; 12 bases align to TRBD2. CDR1 SGHTA and CDR2 FQGNSA come from the germline V gene. The trim removed 0 bases at V and 1 base at J, leaving 7 bases unmatched. The CDR3 is 19 residues long. The CDR3 protein is CASSLAALAGGQSYNEQFF. CDR3 DNA sequence: TGTGCCAGCAGCTTAGCGGCACTAGCGGGAGGCCAGTCCTACAATGAGCAGTTCTTC.

This clonotype occurred once. The chain carries TRBV3-1 and TRBJ2-1; either TRBD1 or TRBD2 may supply D (5 bases each). The CDR3 extends over 15 amino acids. The V gene lost 3 bases and the J gene lost 6 bases, with 15 bases spanning the gap. Germline assignment: CDR1 LGHDT and CDR2 YNNKEL (reference sequence). The CDR3 DNA is TGTGCCAGCAGCCACTGGGGGAGCAGAGGCAATGAGCAGTTCTTC. As protein: CASSHWGSRGNEQFF.

The chain combines TRBV5-6 with TRBJ2-3; D not resolved. There are 15 residues in the CDR3. The V end lost 6 bases, the J end lost 1 base, and 15 bases lay between the germline ends. The germline CDR1 and CDR2 sequences are SGHDT and YYEEEE. The CDR3 loop reads CASTETGRGTDTQYF. The CDR3 nucleotides read TGTGCCAGCACCGAGACCGGAAGGGGCACAGATACGCAGTATTTT.

On this clonotype itself: A read error may account for a junction end that differs from germline. The chain is built from TRBV12-5 and TRBJ2-3, with TRBD2 identical over 14 bases. Germline V CDR1 and CDR2: LGHNT, FRNRAP. The CDR3 spans 16 residues. CDR3 sequence reads: CAGGLTSGGVADTQYF. In nucleotides, the CDR3 is TGTGCTGGTGGCCTGACTAGCGGGGGGGTCGCAGATACGCAGTATTTT.

The rearrangement links TRBV5-5 to TRBJ2-1, with 9 bases identical to TRBD2. CDR3 length: 16 amino acids. With V trimmed by 6 bases and J by 4 bases, 11 bases remained unmatched. Germline CDR1 is SGHKS and CDR2 is YYEKEE (reference sequence). CDR3 sequence: CASTPGAGGPYNEQFF. CDR3 nucleotide sequence: TGTGCCAGCACCCCTGGGGCGGGAGGGCCGTACAATGAGCAGTTCTTC.

V gene TRBV6-6 combines with J gene TRBJ2-1; TRBD1 aligns across 9 bases. With 6 bases clipped from V and 8 bases from J, the junction kept 11 bases outside the gene matches. CDR1 MNHNY and CDR2 SVGAGI come from the germline V gene (reference sequence). The CDR3 is 15 amino acids. This CDR3 reads CASRPPGGQGHEQFF. The CDR3 coding sequence is TGTGCCAGCAGGCCCCCGGGGGGACAGGGCCATGAGCAGTTCTTC.

The chain combines TRBV7-2 with TRBJ2-1, with D maybe TRBD1 (6 bases). The length of the CDR3 is 16 residues. Per the germline V gene, CDR1 is SGHTA and CDR2 is FQGNSA. Deletions cut 1 base from V and 0 bases from J, with 10 bases between. Here the CDR3 DNA reads TGTGCCAGCAGCTTAGACTTACAGGGCTCCTACAATGAGCAGTTCTTC. Protein: CASSLDLQGSYNEQFF.

This clonotype showed up just a few times. This sequence joins TRBV12-3 or TRBV12-4 and TRBJ2-7, with 7 positions matching TRBD1. The CDR3 runs to 17 residues. V trimming: 6 bases; J trimming: 0 bases; junction bases outside the gene matches: 14. CDR3 in DNA: TGTGCCAGCAGCTCGGAACAGGGGTTTGAGCCCTCCTACGAGCAGTACTTC. Translation gives CASSSEQGFEPSYEQYF.

About this clonotype itself: One junction end disagrees with the germline gene, perhaps due to a read error. This chain uses TRBV12-3 or TRBV12-4 with TRBJ2-1, with D perhaps TRBD2 (5 bases). The CDR3 extends over 12 amino acids. The CDR3 protein is CVSSGPYNEQFF. DNA for the CDR3: TGTGTCAGCAGCGGACCTTACAATGAGCAGTTCTTC.

This chain joins TRBV9 and TRBJ2-1, with D hard to call. The germline V and J ends were trimmed by 4 bases and 3 bases, with 17 bases remaining between them. This CDR3 has 16 residues. Germline CDR1 SGDLS, CDR2 YYNGEE. This CDR3 reads CASSPQPTDGYNEQFF. In DNA, the CDR3 is TGTGCCAGCAGCCCCCAACCCACGGACGGCTACAATGAGCAGTTCTTC.

The rearrangement uses TRBV7-9 and TRBJ2-1; the D gene is possibly TRBD2 (6 bases). Deletions cut 5 bases from V and 7 bases from J, with 18 bases between. Germline CDR1 reads SEHNR; CDR2 reads FQNEAQ (reference sequence). The CDR3 is 15 residues long. CDR3 sequence (DNA): TGTGCCAGCAGCATCCTCGCGGGGATGGAGAATGAGCAGTTCTTC. This gives the protein CASSILAGMENEQFF.

The chain recombines TRBV9 with TRBJ2-1, with D maybe TRBD2 (5 bases). Germline V gives CDR1 SGDLS, CDR2 YYNGEE. The CDR3 length is 15 residues. Trimming pared 0 bases from V and 6 bases from J, leaving 13 bases between. CDR3 amino acids: CASSVATLAGNEQFF. The CDR3 DNA sequence: TGTGCCAGCAGCGTAGCTACCTTGGCGGGCAATGAGCAGTTCTTC.

The chain links TRBV20-1 to TRBJ1-6; no definite D call. Germline V CDR1 and CDR2: DFQATT, SNEGSKA (reference sequence). Trimming left V 6 bases short and J 7 bases short, with 22 bases between. CDR3 length: 16 amino acids. Here the CDR3 reads CSAKLSRSKQNSPLHF. DNA for the CDR3: TGCAGTGCGAAGCTTAGCAGGAGCAAACAAAATTCACCCCTCCACTTT.

This chain joins TRBV28 and TRBJ1-2, with D tentatively TRBD1 (5 bases). The V end was cut by 5 bases, the J end by 4 bases, with 11 bases between. The CDR3 spans 13 residues. Germline V gene data show CDR1 as MDHEN and CDR2 as SYDVKM. CDR3 nucleotides: TGTGCCAGCAGTACGGGACTAAGCTATGGCTACACCTTC. Its protein is CASSTGLSYGYTF.

In its sample, this clonotype was seen a few times. The gene calls are TRBV12-3 or TRBV12-4 and TRBJ1-4; D gene ambiguous. Trimming pared 5 bases from V and 8 bases from J, leaving 15 bases between. This CDR3 comprises 14 residues. CDR3 amino acids: CASSRHETGEKLFF. CDR3 in DNA: TGTGCCAGCAGTCGTCATGAAACTGGGGAAAAACTGTTTTTT.

This clonotype was detected a few times. The chain employs TRBV27 and TRBJ2-1; tentatively, D is TRBD2 (5 bases). Germline CDR1 reads MNHEY; CDR2 reads SMNVEV (reference sequence). The CDR3 is 15 amino acids. V was pared by 8 bases and J by 3 bases, with 17 bases between. The CDR3 protein is CASRLSWTYYNEQFF. DNA of the CDR3: TGTGCCAGCCGGCTAAGCTGGACTTACTACAATGAGCAGTTCTTC.

The chain combines TRBV4-1 with TRBJ2-6, with D tentatively TRBD1 (5 bases). CDR1 is MGHRA and CDR2 is YSYEKL in the germline V gene. Trimming stripped 4 bases from V and 1 base from J, with 8 bases between. The length of the CDR3 is 15 residues. In nucleotides, the CDR3 is TGCGCCAGCAGCCCTAGACAGTCTGGGGCCAACGTCCTGACTTTC. Residues: CASSPRQSGANVLTF.

The genes are TRBV10-2 and TRBJ2-3; D might be TRBD1 (5 bases). Trimming stripped 5 bases from V and 4 bases from J, with 22 bases between. The CDR3 has 17 residues. Per germline, CDR1 WSHSY and CDR2 SAAADI. The CDR3 sequence: CASSSTPDRVRADTQYF. The CDR3 bases are TGCGCCAGCAGTTCTACCCCCGACAGAGTCCGGGCAGATACGCAGTATTTT.

This chain links TRBV7-8 with TRBJ1-4; the D is unclear. Germline V gives CDR1 SGHVS, CDR2 FQNEAQ. CDR3 length: 17 amino acids. Trimming removed 5 bases from V and 3 bases from J, with 19 bases in between. The CDR3 reads CASSTHGEITANEKLFF. CDR3 DNA: TGTGCCAGCAGCACCCACGGAGAGATCACAGCTAATGAAAAACTGTTTTTT.

This chain uses TRBV25-1 with TRBJ2-5, with D perhaps matching TRBD1 (6 bases). The CDR3 has 16 residues. V lost 1 base to trimming and J lost 5 bases, with 17 bases between them. Germline values: CDR1 MGHDK, CDR2 SYGVNS. The CDR3 sequence: CASSESPGGPRETQYF. CDR3 in DNA: TGTGCCAGCAGTGAATCCCCTGGGGGCCCCCGGGAGACCCAGTACTTC.

This clonotype was found a few times. The V and J genes are TRBV14 and TRBJ2-7, with D unresolved. V was trimmed by 5 bases and J by 0 bases, leaving 8 bases between them. The CDR3 consists of 13 residues. Germline V gene data show CDR1 as SGHDN and CDR2 as FVKESK. The CDR3 region is CASSRYISYEQYF. For the CDR3, the DNA is TGTGCCAGCAGCAGGTATATCTCCTACGAGCAGTACTTC.

This chain uses TRBV4-3 with TRBJ1-4; tentatively, D is TRBD1 (6 bases). The germline V and J ends were trimmed by 4 bases and 7 bases, with 16 bases remaining between them. The germline gives CDR1 LGHNA, CDR2 YSLEER. CDR3 size: 15 residues. CDR3 nucleotides: TGCGCCAGCAGCCCCTACAGGGATGAAGGTGAAAAACTGTTTTTT. Translating gives CASSPYRDEGEKLFF.

The V call is TRBV20-1, the J call TRBJ2-5, with 11 nucleotides matching TRBD1. The DNA end is a closer match to TRBJ2-7, so the J assignment may be wrong. The CDR3 is 16 amino acids. Germline V CDR1 and CDR2: DFQATT, SNEGSKA (reference sequence). CDR3 DNA: TGCAGTGCTAGGGAGAATGGACAGGGGGCGGAGGACGAGCAGTACTTC. It encodes CSARENGQGAEDEQYF.

The V call is TRBV30, the J call TRBJ1-5; D is perhaps TRBD1 (5 bases). Trimming took off 1 base at V and 2 bases at J, with 9 bases between the two ends. There are 14 residues in the CDR3. Germline assignment: CDR1 GTSNPN and CDR2 SVGIG (reference sequence). The CDR3 coding sequence is TGTGCCTGGAGTGACTTGGGGGGCAATCAGCCCCAGCATTTT. Translated: CAWSDLGGNQPQHF.